This TCR beta chain was identified in a study of shared clonotypes between healthy human individuals. Points on this clone: Its antigen is as yet unknown.

V was shortened by 3 bases and J by 7 bases, with 7 bases between the two germline ends. The germline CDR1 and CDR2 sequences are MNHEY and SMNVEV (reference sequence). CDR3 length: 13 residues. CD8 cells regarded as naive lacked CD45RO, were positively chosen for CCR7, and omitted terminally differentiated effector memory CD45RA+ cells. The donor cohort consisted entirely of Caucasian adults residing in Nashville, Tennessee. Whole-study results and caveats: Across several donors, naive CD4 shared 5% to 6%, naive CD8 about 3.2%, memory CD4 2.3%, memory CD8 around 0.42%. Clonotypes shared by all four sorted-subset donors had higher generation probabilities than non-shared clonotypes. The genetic and exposure-history diversity represented was limited by few donors.

Repertoires were generated with immunoSEQ multiplex PCR, while TCRdb's copy carries only in-frame clones and drops some. The table lists approximately 650,000 clones, nearly 97% of them singletons. This chain joins TRBV27 and TRBJ1-6, with D hard to call. The clonotype comes from a woman aged 30 to 39 in good health. Source material: naive CD8+ T cells sorted from blood. CDR3 loop: CASSLPGNSPLHF. DNA of the CDR3: TGTGCCAGCAGTTTGCCGGGAAATTCACCCCTCCACTTT.